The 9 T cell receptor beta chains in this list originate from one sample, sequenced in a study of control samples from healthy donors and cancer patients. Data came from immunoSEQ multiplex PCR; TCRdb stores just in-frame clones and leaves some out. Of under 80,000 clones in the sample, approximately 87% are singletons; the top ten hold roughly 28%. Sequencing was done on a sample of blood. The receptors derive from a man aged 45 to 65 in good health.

In nucleotides, the CDR3 is TGTGCCAGCAGCAGTCCCGGGACAGGAAACACCATATATTTT. This gives the protein CASSSPGTGNTIYF. The chain carries TRBV5-4 and TRBJ1-3; D perhaps matches TRBD1 (6 bases). The germline V and J ends were trimmed by 4 bases and 4 bases, with 12 bases remaining between them. CDR3 length equals 14 residues. The germline V gene has CDR1 SGHNT and CDR2 YYREEE (reference sequence).

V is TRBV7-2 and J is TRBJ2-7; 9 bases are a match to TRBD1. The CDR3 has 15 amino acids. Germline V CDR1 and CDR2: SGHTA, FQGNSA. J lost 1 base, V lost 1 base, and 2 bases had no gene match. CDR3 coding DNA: TGTGCCAGCAGCTTAGAACAGGGGGCATCCTACGAGCAGTACTTC. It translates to CASSLEQGASYEQYF.

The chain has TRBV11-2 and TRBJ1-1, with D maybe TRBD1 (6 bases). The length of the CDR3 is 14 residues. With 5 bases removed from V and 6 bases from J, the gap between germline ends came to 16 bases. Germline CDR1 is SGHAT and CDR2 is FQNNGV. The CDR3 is CASSPGTSYAEAFF. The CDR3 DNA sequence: TGTGCCAGCAGCCCTGGGACATCCTATGCTGAAGCTTTCTTT.

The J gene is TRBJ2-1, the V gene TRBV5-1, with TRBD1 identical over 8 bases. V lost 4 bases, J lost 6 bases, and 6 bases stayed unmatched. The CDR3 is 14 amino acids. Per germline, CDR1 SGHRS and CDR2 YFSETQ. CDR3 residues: CASSMGQAGNEQFF. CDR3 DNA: TGCGCCAGCAGCATGGGACAGGCTGGCAATGAGCAGTTCTTC.

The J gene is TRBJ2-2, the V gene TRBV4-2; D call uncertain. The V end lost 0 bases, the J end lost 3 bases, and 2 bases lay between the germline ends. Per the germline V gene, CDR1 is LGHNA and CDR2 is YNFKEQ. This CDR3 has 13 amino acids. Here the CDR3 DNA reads TGTGCCAGCAGCCAAGAATACACCGGGGAGCTGTTTTTT. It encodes CASSQEYTGELFF.

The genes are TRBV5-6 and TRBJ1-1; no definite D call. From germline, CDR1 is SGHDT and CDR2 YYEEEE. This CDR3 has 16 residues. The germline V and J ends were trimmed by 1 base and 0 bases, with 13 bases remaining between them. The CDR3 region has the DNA TGTGCCAGCAGCTTGTTGCGAGACCTGATGAACACTGAAGCTTTCTTT. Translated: CASSLLRDLMNTEAFF. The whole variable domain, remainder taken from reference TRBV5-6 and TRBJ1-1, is DAGVTQSPTHLIKTRGQQVTLRCSPKSGHDTVSWYQQALGQGPQFIFQYYEEEERQRGNFPDRFSGHQFPNYSSELNVNALLLGDSALYLCASSLLRDLMNTEAFFGQGTRLTVV.

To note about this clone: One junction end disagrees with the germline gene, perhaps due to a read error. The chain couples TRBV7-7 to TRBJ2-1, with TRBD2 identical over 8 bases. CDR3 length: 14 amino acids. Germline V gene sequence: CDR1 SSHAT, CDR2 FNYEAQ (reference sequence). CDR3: CASSLAGHYNEQFF. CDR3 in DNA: TGTGCTAGCAGCTTAGCGGGACACTACAATGAGCAGTTCTTC.

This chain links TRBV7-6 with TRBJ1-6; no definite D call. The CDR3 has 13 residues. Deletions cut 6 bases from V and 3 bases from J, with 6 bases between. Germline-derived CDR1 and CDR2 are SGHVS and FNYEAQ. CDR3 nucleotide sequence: TGTGCCAGCAGAGCTGACTATAATTCACCCCTCCACTTT. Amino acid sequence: CASRADYNSPLHF.

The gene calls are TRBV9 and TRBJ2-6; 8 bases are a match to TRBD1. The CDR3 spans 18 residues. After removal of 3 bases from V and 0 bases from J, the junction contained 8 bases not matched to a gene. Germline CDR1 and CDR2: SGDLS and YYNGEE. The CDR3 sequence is CASSGQGQAHSGANVLTF. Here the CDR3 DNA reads TGTGCCAGCAGCGGCCAGGGACAGGCCCACTCTGGGGCCAACGTCCTGACTTTC.